This TCR beta chain was obtained from a study of T-cell memory formation after mild COVID-19. Trimming removed 6 bases from V and 9 bases from J, with 18 bases in between. The CDR3 consists of 14 residues. Germline values: CDR1 SGHTA, CDR2 FQGNSA. TCRdb ran MiXCR on the 5' RACE reads and lists one entry per CDR3 protein. The sample shows approximately 290,000 distinct CDR3 sequences, roughly 8.2% of them seen only once. This clonotype was seen more than once but under ten times. Sequenced: PBMCs or a T cell subset sorted from them (not recorded which). The TCR originated in a man in his late teens or twenties who had mild COVID-19 (a few samples of this study predate the infection). Cell type and time point are not known. This sequence joins TRBV7-2 and TRBJ1-5, with unresolved D. The CDR3 is CASSPVGWHRPQHF. The CDR3 nucleotides read TGTGCCAGCAGTCCCGTGGGTTGGCATCGGCCCCAGCATTTT.